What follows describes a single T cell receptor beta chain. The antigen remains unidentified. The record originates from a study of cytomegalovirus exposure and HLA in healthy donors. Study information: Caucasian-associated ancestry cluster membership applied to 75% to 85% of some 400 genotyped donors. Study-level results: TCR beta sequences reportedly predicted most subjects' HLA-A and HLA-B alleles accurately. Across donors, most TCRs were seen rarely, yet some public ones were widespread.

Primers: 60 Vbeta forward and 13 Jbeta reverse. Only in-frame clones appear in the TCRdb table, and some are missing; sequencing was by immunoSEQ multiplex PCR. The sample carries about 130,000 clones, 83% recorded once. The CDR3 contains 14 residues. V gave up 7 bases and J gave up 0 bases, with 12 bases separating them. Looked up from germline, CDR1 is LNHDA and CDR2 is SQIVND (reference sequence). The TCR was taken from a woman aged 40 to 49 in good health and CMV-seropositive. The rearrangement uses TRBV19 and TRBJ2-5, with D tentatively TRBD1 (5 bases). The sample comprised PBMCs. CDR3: CASMGPGYQETQYF. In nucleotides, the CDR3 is TGTGCCAGTATGGGGCCAGGGTACCAAGAGACCCAGTACTTC.